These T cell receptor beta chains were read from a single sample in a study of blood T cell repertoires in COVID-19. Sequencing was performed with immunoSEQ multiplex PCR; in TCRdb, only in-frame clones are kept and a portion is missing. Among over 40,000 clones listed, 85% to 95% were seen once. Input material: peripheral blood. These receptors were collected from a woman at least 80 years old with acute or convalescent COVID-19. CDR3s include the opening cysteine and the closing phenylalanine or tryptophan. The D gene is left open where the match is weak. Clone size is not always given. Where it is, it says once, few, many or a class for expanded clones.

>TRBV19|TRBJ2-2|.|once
TGTGCCTCTTCGGGAAGACTAATTCTGAACACCGGGGAGCTGTTTTTT
CASSGRLILNTGELFF
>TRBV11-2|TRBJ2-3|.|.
TGTGCCAGCAGCTTATTTGGTAGCGGCCCTAGCACAGATACGCAGTATTTT
CASSLFGSGPSTDTQYF
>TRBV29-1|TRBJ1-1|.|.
TGCAGCGTTGACGAGAGGACTGAAGCTTTCTTT
CSVDERTEAFF
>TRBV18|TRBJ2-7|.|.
TGTGCCAGCTCATCCACGGCAGGGGAATCCTACGAGCAGTACTTC
CASSSTAGESYEQYF
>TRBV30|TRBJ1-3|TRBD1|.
TGTGCCTGGAGTGTAAAAGGGACTTACACCGGGACAGGGAAGCGAAACACCATATATTTT
CAWSVKGTYTGTGKRNTIYF
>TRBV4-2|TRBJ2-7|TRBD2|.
TGTGCCAGCAGCCAAGGACTAGCAGGGACCCTCGAGCAGTACTTC
CASSQGLAGTLEQYF
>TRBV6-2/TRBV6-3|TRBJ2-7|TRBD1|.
TGTGCCAGCAGTTCCGCAACACCGGGACAGGGGGCCGGGGAGCAGTACTTC
CASSSATPGQGAGEQYF
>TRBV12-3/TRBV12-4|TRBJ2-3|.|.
TGTGCCAGCAGTTCCCCCGGCACAGATACGCAGTATTTT
CASSSPGTDTQYF
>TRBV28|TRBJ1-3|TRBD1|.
TGTGCCAGCAGCGGACAGGGCTCCTCTGGAAACACCATATATTTT
CASSGQGSSGNTIYF
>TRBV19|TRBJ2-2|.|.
TGTGCCAGTAGTATCTCGGCGGGTCCCGGGGAGCTGTTTTTT
CASSISAGPGELFF
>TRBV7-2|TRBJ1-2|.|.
TGTGCCAGCAGCGCCAGTAGGGGGGGTGGCAACTATGGCTACACCTTC
CASSASRGGGNYGYTF
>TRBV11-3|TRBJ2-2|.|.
TGTGCCAGCAGCCGCCGGGACACCGGGGAGCTGTTTTTT
CASSRRDTGELFF
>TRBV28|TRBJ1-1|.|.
TGTGCCAGCAGTTTGGTGAGGGTTGGGCAGAACACTGAAGCTTTCTTT
CASSLVRVGQNTEAFF
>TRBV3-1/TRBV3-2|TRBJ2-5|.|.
TGTGCCAGCAGCCAAGATCTAGGGGGAGCCGGAGAGACCCAGTACTTC
CASSQDLGGAGETQYF
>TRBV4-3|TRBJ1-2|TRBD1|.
TGCGCCAGCAGCCAACCACAGGGGGGAGGGGGAGGCTACACCTTC
CASSQPQGGGGGYTF
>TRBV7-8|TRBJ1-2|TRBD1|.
TGTGCCAGCAGCTTAGCGCGTAGGGACAGTAACTATGGCTACACCTTC
CASSLARRDSNYGYTF
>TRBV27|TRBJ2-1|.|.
TGTGCCAGCAGTTTCTCACATTACAATGAGCAGTTCTTC
CASSFSHYNEQFF
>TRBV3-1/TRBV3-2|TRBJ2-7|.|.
TGTGCCAGCAGCCTCCATGGGGAGGCCAGGGCGGAGTCCTACGAGCAGTACTTC
CASSLHGEARAESYEQYF
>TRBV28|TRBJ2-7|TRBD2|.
TGTGCCAGCACCTCCCCCGGACTAGCGGGAAGCTACGAGCAGTACTTC
CASTSPGLAGSYEQYF
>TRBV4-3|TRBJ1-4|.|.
TGCGCCAGCAGCCAGGAGAGCGGGGCGCGGGGTGGGACTAATGAAAAACTGTTTTTT
CASSQESGARGGTNEKLFF